Shown below are 10 T cell receptor beta chains from a single sample sequenced in a study of response to subunit inactivated influenza vaccine. A single record per CDR3 protein comes from TCRdb applying MiXCR to the RT-PCR reads. Of 600,000 to 700,000 distinct CDR3 sequences listed, 14% are singletons. Specimen: PBMCs from blood, collected 14 to 15 days before vaccination. The receptor set was obtained from a man between 45 and 60 years old who received an inactivated influenza vaccine.

This clonotype was observed at least ten times. V usage is TRBV28 and J usage is TRBJ2-3, with 8 bases lining up with TRBD1. Trimming removed 5 bases from V and 4 bases from J; junction bases left unmatched: 11. This CDR3 spans 16 amino acids. Germline-derived CDR1 and CDR2 are MDHEN and SYDVKM. For the CDR3, the DNA is TGTGCCAGCAGTCCAATTCTTCAGGGGGCATCAGATACGCAGTATTTT. This encodes CASSPILQGASDTQYF.

This clonotype was detected a few times. The J gene is TRBJ2-5, the V gene TRBV11-2; 8 bases line up with TRBD2. The junction had 17 bases not matched to a gene; V was cut back by 1 base and J by 1 base. The CDR3 consists of 20 residues. Germline V CDR1 and CDR2: SGHAT, FQNNGV. As DNA, the CDR3 is TGTGCCAGCAGCTTAGCTCTCTGGGGTAGAGGCGGGGGGTCCCAAGAGACCCAGTACTTC. Protein product: CASSLALWGRGGGSQETQYF. Filled out from reference TRBV11-2 and TRBJ2-5, the complete variable domain reads EAGVAQSPRYKIIEKRQSVAFWCNPISGHATLYWYQQILGQGPKLLIQFQNNGVVDDSQLPKDRFSAERLKGVDSTLKIQPAKLEDSAVYLCASSLALWGRGGGSQETQYFGPGTRLLVL.

The rearrangement joins TRBV12-3 or TRBV12-4 to TRBJ2-1; D uncertain. The CDR3 sequence is 15 residues long. V lost 6 bases and J lost 4, with 16 bases in between. This CDR3 is CASRMRSAYYNEQFF. CDR3 bases: TGTGCCAGCAGAATGAGGTCCGCGTATTACAATGAGCAGTTCTTC.

A few counts support this clonotype. The V call is TRBV12-3 or TRBV12-4, the J call TRBJ2-1; TRBD2 agrees at 8 bases. V was clipped by 3 bases and J by 6 bases; unmatched bases: 10. This CDR3 is built from 16 residues. CDR3 nucleotides: TGTGCCAGCAGTTTCCCCCGCGGGGGGTTTGGCAATGAGCAGTTCTTC. As protein: CASSFPRGGFGNEQFF.

V is TRBV5-1 and J is TRBJ2-1; no reliable D call. CDR3 size: 13 residues. From germline, CDR1 is SGHRS and CDR2 YFSETQ. Trimming cost V 6 bases and J 9 bases, with 16 bases left between them. CDR3 sequence (DNA): TGCGCCAGCATGCACTCTCCCCCCGGTGAGCAGTTCTTC. Amino acid sequence: CASMHSPPGEQFF.

This clonotype was observed a few times. The chain uses TRBV28 and TRBJ1-5; D might be TRBD1 (5 bases). Germline-derived CDR1 and CDR2 are MDHEN and SYDVKM. The CDR3 loop spans 13 amino acids. V lost 7 bases to trimming and J lost 11 bases, with 18 bases between them. The CDR3: CASTRMGQLAQHF. The CDR3 region has the DNA TGTGCCAGCACCCGGATGGGGCAGTTGGCCCAGCATTTT.

This clonotype was counted at least ten times. V usage is TRBV3-1 and J usage is TRBJ1-1, with D uncertain. CDR1 LGHDT and CDR2 YNNKEL come from the germline V gene (reference sequence). The germline V and J ends were trimmed by 4 bases and 1 base, with 10 bases remaining between them. The CDR3 totals 14 residues. The CDR3 region has the DNA TGTGCCAGCAGCCTCACAGAGGGGAACACTGAAGCTTTCTTT. Translated, it gives CASSLTEGNTEAFF.

As regards this clonotype: A junction boundary mismatches the germline segment, possibly from a read error. The J gene is TRBJ2-1, the V gene TRBV27; TRBD1 matches at 10 bases. The CDR3 is made up of 14 amino acids. Germline lookup yields CDR1 MNHEY and CDR2 SMNVEV (reference sequence). CDR3 loop: CASTTGGSNNEQFF. CDR3 in DNA: TGTGCCAGCACGACAGGGGGCTCCAACAATGAGCAGTTCTTC.

This clonotype was counted at least ten times. This chain links TRBV15 with TRBJ2-1; a weak D match, TRBD1 (6 bases). V was clipped by 6 bases and J by 5 bases, with 14 bases between them. The CDR3 covers 14 residues. Germline CDR1 is LNHNV and CDR2 is YYDKDF (reference sequence). The CDR3 region is CATSLTGFDNEQFF. Written as DNA, the CDR3 is TGTGCCACCAGTCTTACAGGGTTCGACAATGAGCAGTTCTTC. Full variable domain (missing parts from reference TRBV15 and TRBJ2-1): DAMVIQNPRYQVTQFGKPVTLSCSQTLNHNVMYWYQQKSSQAPKLLFHYYDKDFNNEADTPDNFQSRRPNTSFCFLDIRSPGLGDTAMYLCATSLTGFDNEQFFGPGTRLTVL.

The chain uses TRBV6-2 or TRBV6-3 and TRBJ2-5; D may correspond to TRBD1 or TRBD2 (5 bases each). The CDR3 is made up of 13 amino acids. Germline CDR1 is MNHEY and CDR2 is SVGEGT. V was trimmed by 2 bases and J by 6 bases, leaving 10 bases between them. The CDR3 reads CASSYGTKQTQYF. CDR3 bases: TGTGCCAGCAGTTACGGGACCAAGCAGACCCAGTACTTC.